The 16 T cell receptor beta chains below come from one sample, sequenced in a study of cytomegalovirus exposure and HLA in healthy donors. Using immunoSEQ multiplex PCR, the repertoire was profiled, and TCRdb retains in-frame clones only, with some absent. This sample has over 85,000 clones, with approximately 88% found just once. Material for sequencing was PBMCs. These receptors were obtained from a woman aged 18-35 years in good health and CMV-seropositive.

J is TRBJ2-3 and V is TRBV27; 8 bases line up with TRBD2. CDR1 and CDR2 (germline): MNHEY, SMNVEV (reference sequence). The V segment lost 5 bases and the J segment 2 bases; nucleotides outside the gene matches: 6. The CDR3 covers 15 residues. CDR3 in DNA: TGTGCCAGCAGTAGGGTAGCGGGGTCCACAGATACGCAGTATTTT. This encodes CASSRVAGSTDTQYF.

V usage is TRBV27 and J usage is TRBJ1-4, with D tentatively TRBD1 (5 bases). This CDR3 region has 14 residues. The germline V gene encodes CDR1 MNHEY and CDR2 SMNVEV (reference sequence). The germline V and J ends were trimmed by 3 bases and 8 bases, with 13 bases remaining between them. The CDR3 sequence: CASSFKGTREKLFF. CDR3 DNA: TGTGCCAGCAGTTTTAAGGGGACTAGGGAAAAACTGTTTTTT.

This chain connects TRBV2 to TRBJ1-6; TRBD1 matches 9 bases. This CDR3 spans 13 amino acids. Trimming removed 7 bases from V and 9 bases from J; junction bases left unmatched: 4. Germline CDR1 SNHLY, CDR2 FYNNEI. The CDR3 reads CASNGDRVSPLHF. CDR3 DNA: TGTGCCAGCAATGGGGACAGGGTTTCACCCCTCCACTTT.

CDR3 in DNA: TGCGCCAGCAGCTGGCCGAGGACAGGACCGACCTACGAGCAGTACTTC. Translating gives CASSWPRTGPTYEQYF. This chain connects TRBV5-1 to TRBJ2-7; 7 nucleotides agree with TRBD1. V lost 3 bases to trimming and J lost 2 bases; unmatched junction nucleotides: 11. The CDR3 totals 16 residues. The germline gives CDR1 SGHRS, CDR2 YFSETQ.

The chain joins TRBV9 to TRBJ2-5, with 13 bases identical to TRBD2. Germline assignment: CDR1 SGDLS and CDR2 YYNGEE. With V trimmed by 0 bases and J by 4 bases, 3 bases remained unmatched. The length of the CDR3 is 16 residues. CDR3 sequence reads: CASSVGLAGGPETQYF. CDR3 DNA sequence: TGTGCCAGCAGCGTAGGACTAGCGGGGGGACCAGAGACCCAGTACTTC.

This sequence joins TRBV6-5 and TRBJ1-3; 8 nucleotides line up with TRBD1. Trimming removed 7 bases from V and 8 bases from J; junction bases left unmatched: 4. The germline V gene has CDR1 MNHEY and CDR2 SVGAGI. The length of the CDR3 is 12 residues. The CDR3 here is CASNDRGHTIYF. The CDR3 region has the DNA TGTGCCAGCAACGACAGGGGACACACCATATATTTT.

The chain uses TRBV7-8 and TRBJ1-2; D unclear. V was clipped by 5 bases and J by 2 bases, with 9 bases between them. The CDR3 spans 13 residues. From germline, CDR1 is SGHVS and CDR2 FQNEAQ. The CDR3 reads CASSQTENYGYTF. The CDR3 DNA follows: TGTGCCAGCAGCCAGACTGAAAACTATGGCTACACCTTC.

The genes are TRBV6-1 and TRBJ1-1; D gene uncertain. V was trimmed by 0 bases and J by 1 base, leaving 6 bases between them. CDR1 and CDR2 from the germline V gene are MNHNS and SASEGT. The CDR3 is made up of 14 amino acids. CDR3 residues: CASSEAGGNTEAFF. CDR3 bases: TGTGCCAGCAGTGAAGCAGGAGGGAACACTGAAGCTTTCTTT.

The chain recombines TRBV9 with TRBJ2-1, with D possibly TRBD1 on 6 matching bases. Trimming shortened V by 0 bases and J by 0 bases, and 10 bases separated the two germline ends. The CDR3 extends over 16 amino acids. CDR1 SGDLS and CDR2 YYNGEE come from the germline V gene. CDR3 coding DNA: TGTGCCAGCAGCGTAGCTGGACAGAGCTCCTACAATGAGCAGTTCTTC. Translating gives CASSVAGQSSYNEQFF.

The chain uses TRBV6-5 and TRBJ1-2; D gene unclear. The V end lost 6 bases, the J end lost 6 bases, and 14 bases lay between the germline ends. Germline V CDR1 and CDR2: MNHEY, SVGAGI. The CDR3 has 13 residues. The CDR3 loop reads CASRNKAGDGYTF. CDR3 bases: TGTGCCAGCAGGAACAAGGCAGGTGATGGCTACACCTTC.

The rearrangement uses TRBV6-5 and TRBJ2-5; TRBD1 aligns across 11 bases. The J call may be faulty, since TRBJ2-7 better matches the DNA end. The CDR3 runs 14 residues. Germline V gene sequence: CDR1 MNHEY, CDR2 SVGAGI. The CDR3 is CASRRDRGGHEQYF. The CDR3 DNA reads TGTGCCAGCAGGAGGGACAGGGGGGGCCACGAGCAGTACTTC.

The chain recombines TRBV7-9 with TRBJ1-4, with TRBD1 identical over 8 bases. V gave up 5 bases and J gave up 2 bases; unmatched junction bases: 10. Germline V lookup: CDR1 SEHNR, CDR2 FQNEAQ (reference sequence). This CDR3 has 17 amino acids. CDR3: CASSPRTGRTTNEKLFF. Here the CDR3 DNA reads TGTGCCAGCAGCCCTCGGACAGGGAGGACCACTAATGAAAAACTGTTTTTT.

The chain links TRBV30 to TRBJ2-1; D may be TRBD2 (5 bases). The CDR3 loop spans 12 amino acids. The V and J ends lost 0 bases and 7 bases respectively, with 7 bases between them. Germline lookup yields CDR1 GTSNPN and CDR2 SVGIG (reference sequence). The chain's CDR3 is CAWSVRRNEQFF. The DNA for the CDR3 is TGTGCCTGGAGTGTACGGAGGAATGAGCAGTTCTTC.

V and J are TRBV2 and TRBJ2-7; 10 bases align to TRBD2. The ends lost 7 bases at V and 2 bases at J; junction bases unmatched: 8. Looked up from germline, CDR1 is SNHLY and CDR2 is FYNNEI. The CDR3 spans 15 residues. The CDR3 protein is CASNPLAGMTYEQYF. In DNA, the CDR3 is TGTGCCAGCAATCCACTAGCGGGAATGACCTACGAGCAGTACTTC.

V usage is TRBV7-8 and J usage is TRBJ2-5; 13 positions agree with TRBD2. The germline CDR1 and CDR2 sequences are SGHVS and FQNEAQ. V gave up 7 bases and J gave up 4 bases; unmatched junction bases: 12. The CDR3 spans 17 residues. CDR3 coding DNA: TGTGCCAGCACACTAGCGGGGGGGAGCCCCATAGTAGAGACCCAGTACTTC. It yields the protein CASTLAGGSPIVETQYF.

The gene calls are TRBV28 and TRBJ1-4; no reliable D call. The V gene lost 2 bases and the J gene lost 4 bases, with 17 bases spanning the gap. This CDR3 is built from 17 residues. Germline V gene sequence: CDR1 MDHEN, CDR2 SYDVKM. This CDR3 is CASSLAGSLRGNEKLFF. In DNA form, the CDR3 reads TGTGCCAGCAGTTTAGCGGGCTCCCTGCGGGGTAATGAAAAACTGTTTTTT. Complete variable domain (other parts from reference TRBV28 and TRBJ1-4): DVKVTQSSRYLVKRTGEKVFLECVQDMDHENMFWYRQDPGLGLRLIYFSYDVKMKEKGDIPEGYSVSREKKERFSLILESASTNQTSMYLCASSLAGSLRGNEKLFFGSGTQLSVL.